A single sample is the source of the 23 T cell receptor beta chains below, sequenced in a study of blood T cell repertoires in COVID-19. Sequencing was performed with immunoSEQ multiplex PCR; in TCRdb, only in-frame clones are kept and a portion is missing. Of around 97,000 clones listed, over 65% are singletons. The specimen was peripheral blood. These receptor sequences come from a human donor in a cohort sampled during active COVID-19.

The count of this clone is one. J is TRBJ1-1 and V is TRBV4-1; D unclear. The germline V gene encodes CDR1 MGHRA and CDR2 YSYEKL. The CDR3 runs to 15 residues. The germline V and J ends were trimmed by 2 bases and 4 bases, with 14 bases remaining between them. The CDR3 DNA is TGCGCCAGCAGCCAAACAGTGGCCGGGATCACTGAAGCTTTCTTT. Its translation is CASSQTVAGITEAFF.

There are a few counts of this clone. The J gene is TRBJ1-5, the V gene TRBV27, with D unclear. This CDR3 region has 18 residues. With 11 bases removed from V and 0 bases from J, the gap between germline ends came to 26 bases. Per the germline V gene, CDR1 is MNHEY and CDR2 is SMNVEV (reference sequence). CDR3 nucleotide sequence: TGTGCCGAATTTTTGCCTTACAGCCTACTCCATAGCAATCAGCCCCAGCATTTT. Translated, it gives CAEFLPYSLLHSNQPQHF.

This chain connects TRBV4-3 to TRBJ1-4; D unclear. The CDR3 is 17 amino acids. The germline V gene has CDR1 LGHNA and CDR2 YSLEER. V dropped 1 base and J dropped 2 bases, with 14 bases sitting between them. CDR3 region: CASSQGEAAFTNEKLFF. The CDR3, as DNA: TGCGCCAGCAGCCAAGGGGAGGCCGCGTTTACTAATGAAAAACTGTTTTTT.

The chain couples TRBV4-2 to TRBJ1-2; the match to TRBD1 covers 10 bases. Trimming removed 0 bases from V and 4 bases from J; junction bases left unmatched: 5. The CDR3 extends over 16 amino acids. CDR1 is LGHNA, CDR2 YNFKEQ, per germline. This CDR3 reads CASSQDGTGVGYGYTF. The DNA of the CDR3 is TGTGCCAGCAGCCAAGACGGGACAGGGGTAGGCTATGGCTACACCTTC.

J is TRBJ2-3 and V is TRBV5-1; 12 nucleotides line up with TRBD2. The CDR3 length is 20 residues. Germline V gene data show CDR1 as SGHRS and CDR2 as YFSETQ. Losses at the gene ends were 4 bases for V and 1 base for J; bases not matched to a gene: 16. CDR3 nucleotides: TGCGCCAGCAGCCCACTAGGGGGACTAGCGGGTTCGATGGGCACAGATACGCAGTATTTT. Translating it yields CASSPLGGLAGSMGTDTQYF.

The genes are TRBV5-4 and TRBJ1-6; unclear D gene. CDR1 is SGHNT, CDR2 YYREEE, per germline (reference sequence). There are 15 residues in the CDR3. Trimming removed 4 bases at V and 6 bases at J, with 14 bases between. The CDR3 region has the DNA TGTGCCAGCAGCACCCGCCTGTCGGGTAATTCACCCCTCCACTTT. This gives the protein CASSTRLSGNSPLHF.

This clone was observed a single time. The genes are TRBV4-1 and TRBJ1-2, with D hard to call. V shed 1 base and J shed 4 bases, with 7 bases lying between them. CDR3 length: 13 residues. Germline V CDR1 and CDR2: MGHRA, YSYEKL. Here the CDR3 reads CASSQVPLYGYTF. CDR3 coding DNA: TGCGCCAGCAGCCAAGTCCCCCTCTATGGCTACACCTTC.

V usage is TRBV18 and J usage is TRBJ2-7; D not resolved. This CDR3 has 13 residues. V lost 2 bases and J lost 6, with 11 bases in between. Germline CDR1 is KGHSH and CDR2 is LQKENI. The CDR3 protein is CASSPTASFEQYF. DNA of the CDR3: TGTGCCAGCTCACCAACTGCCTCATTCGAGCAGTACTTC. Full variable domain (missing parts from reference TRBV18 and TRBJ2-7): NAGVMQNPRHLVRRRGQEARLRCSPMKGHSHVYWYRQLPEEGLKFMVYLQKENIIDESGMPKERFSAEFPKEGPSILRIQQVVRGDSAAYFCASSPTASFEQYFGPGTRLTVT.

The rearrangement links TRBV7-2 to TRBJ1-1, with TRBD1 matching over 9 bases. The CDR3 covers 14 residues. V was clipped by 5 bases and J by 4 bases; unmatched bases: 5. CDR1 is SGHTA, CDR2 FQGNSA, per germline. CDR3 nucleotide sequence: TGTGCCAGCAGCCTACAGGGGGCGCGCACTGAAGCTTTCTTT. It translates to CASSLQGARTEAFF.

The rearrangement links TRBV2 to TRBJ1-5; 9 bases are shared with TRBD1. With V trimmed by 3 bases and J by 0 bases, 15 bases remained unmatched. Germline V gives CDR1 SNHLY, CDR2 FYNNEI. This CDR3 has 20 residues. The CDR3 DNA follows: TGTGCCAGCAGTGATATTCGTCCCGGGACAGGGCAATATAGCAATCAGCCCCAGCATTTT. Residues: CASSDIRPGTGQYSNQPQHF.

The chain uses TRBV21-1 and TRBJ1-2; the table's TRBD1 call for D was not verified on the DNA. TRBV21-1 is recorded as a pseudogene. The CDR3 runs to 17 residues. The CDR3, as DNA: TGTGCCAGCAGCAAAGGTCGGACAGGGGGCGCGAGGGCCAACTACACCTTC. This sequence encodes CASSKGRTGGARANYTF.

This chain joins TRBV7-8 and TRBJ2-1, with a weak D call TRBD2 (6 bases). The V end was cut by 4 bases, the J end by 9 bases, with 13 bases between. Germline V lookup: CDR1 SGHVS, CDR2 FQNEAQ. The CDR3 extends over 13 amino acids. The CDR3: CASSSRDFGEQFF. DNA of the CDR3: TGTGCCAGCAGCTCCCGGGACTTTGGTGAGCAGTTCTTC.

The V gene is TRBV7-9, the J gene TRBJ1-4, with a weak D call TRBD1 (6 bases). With 2 bases removed from V and 8 bases from J, the gap between germline ends came to 15 bases. The CDR3 is 15 residues long. Germline V CDR1 and CDR2: SEHNR, FQNEAQ (reference sequence). CDR3 loop: CASSLRVQGGEKLFF. CDR3 DNA sequence: TGTGCCAGCAGCTTAAGGGTACAGGGCGGCGAAAAACTGTTTTTT.

This chain joins TRBV19 and TRBJ1-2; 7 bases align to TRBD1. Trimming cost V 5 bases and J 4 bases; bases outside gene matches: 16. CDR1 is LNHDA, CDR2 SQIVND, per germline (reference sequence). There are 17 residues in the CDR3. The CDR3 sequence is CASSLRDSVLIPYGYTF. CDR3 DNA sequence: TGTGCCAGTAGTCTCCGGGACAGCGTCCTGATCCCCTATGGCTACACCTTC.

J is TRBJ1-1 and V is TRBV6-1; D might be TRBD1 (6 bases). The CDR3 contains 15 residues. Germline V lookup: CDR1 MNHNS, CDR2 SASEGT. V lost 2 bases and J lost 6, with 16 bases in between. The CDR3 nucleotides read TGTGCCAGCAGTGAACTAACCGGGGGGGGCGCTGAAGCTTTCTTT. Its protein is CASSELTGGGAEAFF.

The rearrangement uses TRBV7-2 and TRBJ1-6, with D possibly TRBD1 on 5 matching bases. The CDR3 extends over 14 amino acids. V was clipped by 1 base and J by 18 bases, with 19 bases between them. The germline V gene encodes CDR1 SGHTA and CDR2 FQGNSA. The CDR3 DNA follows: TGTGCCAGCAGCTTAGAGGAAAGACGGGGGTCGCACCACTTT. It specifies CASSLEERRGSHHF.

The chain is built from TRBV24-1 and TRBJ1-5; D may be TRBD1 (5 bases). V lost 0 bases, J lost 2 bases, and 10 bases lay in between. The CDR3 consists of 16 residues. Germline CDR1 KGHDR, CDR2 SFDVKD. This CDR3 is CATSDLCRVGNQPQHF. Written as DNA, the CDR3 is TGTGCCACCAGTGATTTGTGCAGGGTTGGCAATCAGCCCCAGCATTTT.

The chain joins TRBV29-1 to TRBJ2-7; 12 bases are a match to TRBD2. This CDR3 comprises 15 residues. The V gene end was trimmed by 7 bases and the J gene end by 7 bases; junction bases not matched to a gene: 14. Germline V CDR1 and CDR2: SQVTM, ANQGSEA. The CDR3 sequence is CSASVASGGAGEQYF. In DNA form, the CDR3 reads TGCAGCGCCTCCGTCGCTAGCGGGGGGGCGGGGGAGCAGTACTTC.

The chain recombines TRBV7-8 with TRBJ1-1, with TRBD1 matching over 9 bases. The CDR3 extends over 15 amino acids. Trimming took 5 bases from V and 4 from J; bases not matched to a gene: 8. The germline V gene encodes CDR1 SGHVS and CDR2 FQNEAQ. The CDR3 loop is CASSLMTGGVTEAFF. The CDR3 DNA sequence: TGTGCCAGCAGCCTCATGACAGGGGGGGTCACTGAAGCTTTCTTT.

The rearrangement uses TRBV5-6 and TRBJ1-5; unclear D gene. Germline V CDR1 and CDR2: SGHDT, YYEEEE. The CDR3 has 15 residues. V lost 0 bases to trimming and J lost 5 bases, with 12 bases between them. CDR3 sequence reads: CASSLGGQHYQPQHF. CDR3 in DNA: TGTGCCAGCAGCTTGGGAGGCCAGCACTATCAGCCCCAGCATTTT.

The V gene is TRBV7-8, the J gene TRBJ1-1; D unresolved. In germline, CDR1 is SGHVS, CDR2 FQNEAQ. With 2 bases removed from V and 0 bases from J, the gap between germline ends came to 13 bases. The CDR3 has 16 residues. The CDR3 loop is CASSLNRGGMNTEAFF. DNA of the CDR3: TGTGCCAGCAGCTTAAATCGAGGTGGCATGAACACTGAAGCTTTCTTT.

The V and J genes are TRBV12-3 or TRBV12-4 and TRBJ1-2; the D gene is possibly TRBD1 (5 bases). The CDR3 contains 12 residues. Between the trimmed V and J ends, which lost 5 bases and 8 bases, there was a span of 12 bases. CDR3 coding DNA: TGTGCCAGCAGTCCTGGGGCCGGGGGCTACACCTTC. Amino acid sequence: CASSPGAGGYTF.

The chain combines TRBV19 with TRBJ1-5; 11 bases line up with TRBD1. The CDR3 is 16 residues long. CDR1 and CDR2 from the germline V gene are LNHDA and SQIVND (reference sequence). V was clipped by 8 bases and J by 0 bases; unmatched bases: 6. CDR3 sequence reads: CASRPGTGGSNQPQHF. The CDR3 nucleotides are TGTGCCAGTCGCCCTGGGACAGGGGGTAGCAATCAGCCCCAGCATTTT. Full variable domain (missing parts from reference TRBV19 and TRBJ1-5): DGGITQSPKYLFRKEGQNVTLSCEQNLNHDAMYWYRQDPGQGLRLIYYSQIVNDFQKGDIAEGYSVSREKKESFPLTVTSAQKNPTAFYLCASRPGTGGSNQPQHFGDGTRLSIL.